The sample holds a few counts of the clone carrying this TCR beta chain. With a J-beta primer mix and a sample-barcoded 5' primer, a second PCR ran about 6 to 11 cycles. TCRdb itself ran the 5' RACE reads through MiXCR, one entry per CDR3 protein. The sample includes roughly 1.9 million distinct CDR3 sequences, roughly two fifths seen only once; the top ten take around 23%. The sample originates from a study of blood T cells in healthy people across ages. Germline V gene lookup returns CDR1 SGHTA and CDR2 FQGNSA. V dropped 4 bases and J dropped 2 bases, with 8 bases sitting between them. The CDR3 consists of 13 residues.

The V call is TRBV7-2, the J call TRBJ2-5; D gene uncertain. Sequencing was carried out using blood. This receptor was taken from a human donor in good health. CDR3 protein: CASSWTHQETQYF. The DNA for the CDR3 is TGTGCCAGCAGCTGGACCCATCAAGAGACCCAGTACTTC.